These 6 T cell receptor beta chains originate from one sample sequenced in a study of blood T cell repertoires in COVID-19. The table came from immunoSEQ multiplex PCR; TCRdb's copy has only in-frame clones and leaves some out. The repertoire holds about 250,000 clones, with about 88% as singletons. What was sequenced was peripheral blood. The receptors derive from a woman in her thirties or forties who had recovered from COVID-19.

The rearrangement links TRBV7-6 to TRBJ1-6, with TRBD1 matching over 7 bases. The ends lost 1 base at V and 7 bases at J; junction bases unmatched: 7. This CDR3 region has 16 residues. The germline CDR1 and CDR2 sequences are SGHVS and FNYEAQ. In DNA form, the CDR3 reads TGTGCCAGCAGCTTAGGACCAGGGACAGCAAATTCACCCCTCCACTTT. This sequence encodes CASSLGPGTANSPLHF.

The CDR3 nucleotides read TGTGCCAGCAGCCAAGATCGGGGGAATACGCAGTATTTT. As protein: CASSQDRGNTQYF. J is TRBJ2-3 and V is TRBV14, with a tentative D call TRBD2 (6 bases). Trimming removed 0 bases at V and 7 bases at J, with 8 bases between. The CDR3 length is 13 residues. Germline CDR1 and CDR2: SGHDN and FVKESK.

The genes are TRBV14 and TRBJ2-1, with D tentatively TRBD1 (6 bases). Germline V lookup: CDR1 SGHDN, CDR2 FVKESK. V was clipped by 10 bases and J by 4 bases, with 29 bases between them. The CDR3 consists of 18 residues. The CDR3 coding sequence is TGTGCCACTCACCGGGACACCTATAAGCCCTGGTGGTACAATGAGCAGTTCTTC. Its translation: CATHRDTYKPWWYNEQFF.

This chain connects TRBV7-2 to TRBJ2-7; 12 bases agree with TRBD2. With V trimmed by 3 bases and J by 6 bases, 6 bases remained unmatched. The germline gives CDR1 SGHTA, CDR2 FQGNSA. The CDR3 runs 15 residues. CDR3 region: CASSLHSSGRGEQYF. The CDR3 region has the DNA TGTGCCAGCAGCTTGCATTCTAGCGGGAGGGGCGAGCAGTACTTC.

Remarks on this clone: Relative to the germline gene, one junction end is altered; a read error may explain this. V gene TRBV7-7 combines with J gene TRBJ1-4; a weak D match, TRBD1 (5 bases). This CDR3 is 14 amino acids long. CDR1 is SSHAT and CDR2 is FNYEAQ in the germline V gene (reference sequence). The DNA of the CDR3 is TGTGCTAGCAGCTTAGGTGCAGGGAATGAAAAACTGTTTTTT. Residues: CASSLGAGNEKLFF. Filled out from reference TRBV7-7 and TRBJ1-4, the complete variable domain reads GAGVSQSPRYKVTKRGQDVTLRCDPISSHATLYWYQQALGQGPEFLTYFNYEAQPDKSGLPSDRFSAERPEGSISTLTIQRTEQRDSAMYRCASSLGAGNEKLFFGSGTQLSVL.

The DNA of the CDR3 is TGTGCCAGCAGCTTAGATCCGGACAGGGGGTCGGAAGACGGGGAGCTGTTTTTT. Its translation is CASSLDPDRGSEDGELFF. V usage is TRBV7-9 and J usage is TRBJ2-2, with 10 bases that match TRBD1. CDR3 length equals 18 residues. Germline lookup yields CDR1 SEHNR and CDR2 FQNEAQ (reference sequence). After removal of 1 base from V and 7 bases from J, the junction contained 12 bases not matched to a gene.